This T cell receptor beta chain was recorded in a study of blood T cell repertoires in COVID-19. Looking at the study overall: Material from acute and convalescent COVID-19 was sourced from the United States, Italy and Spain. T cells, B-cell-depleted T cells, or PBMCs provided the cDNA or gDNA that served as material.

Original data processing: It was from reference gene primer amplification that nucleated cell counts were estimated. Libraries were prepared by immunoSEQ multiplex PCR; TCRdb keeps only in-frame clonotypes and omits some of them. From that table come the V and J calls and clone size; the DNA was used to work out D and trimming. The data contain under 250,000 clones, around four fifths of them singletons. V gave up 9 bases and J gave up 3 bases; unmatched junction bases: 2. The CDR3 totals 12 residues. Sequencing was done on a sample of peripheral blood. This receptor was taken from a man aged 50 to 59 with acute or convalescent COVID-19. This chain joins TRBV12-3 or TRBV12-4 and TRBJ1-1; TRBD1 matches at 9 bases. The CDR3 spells CASRQGDTEAFF. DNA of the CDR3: TGTGCCAGTCGACAGGGGGACACTGAAGCTTTCTTT.